A selection of T cell receptor beta chains follows, all from one sample in a study of T cells after yellow fever vaccination. TCRdb reprocessed the 5' RACE reads with MiXCR, giving one entry per CDR3 protein. The top ten hold 15% of the sample, which has about 630,000 distinct CDR3 sequences, 12% seen once. Sample: PBMCs, taken on the day of the yellow fever booster vaccination. The receptors here all came from a man between 25 and 39 years old who received the YFV17D yellow fever vaccine. Both conserved end residues are part of each CDR3. The order of the fields is J gene, D gene, clone size, V gene, CDR3 protein, CDR3 DNA. The D gene is left open where the match is weak. The size entry is marked missing in some rows and otherwise reads once, few, many or a size class.

j_gene: TRBJ2-3; d_gene: .; abundance: many; v_gene: TRBV7-3; CDR3aa: CASSLDPRQGTDTQYF; CDR3nt: TGTGCCAGCAGCTTAGACCCACGCCAGGGAACAGATACGCAGTATTTT
j_gene: TRBJ2-3; d_gene: TRBD2; abundance: few; v_gene: TRBV5-5; CDR3aa: CASSPLGLAATDTQYF; CDR3nt: TGTGCCAGCAGCCCTTTAGGACTAGCGGCCACAGATACGCAGTATTTT
j_gene: TRBJ2-7; d_gene: .; abundance: .; v_gene: TRBV7-2; CDR3aa: CASSTPRAGRSYEQYF; CDR3nt: TGTGCCAGCAGCACCCCCCGGGCGGGGCGCTCCTACGAGCAGTACTTC
j_gene: TRBJ1-5; d_gene: .; abundance: .; v_gene: TRBV4-3; CDR3aa: CASSQETGRNQPQHF; CDR3nt: TGCGCCAGCAGCCAAGAGACAGGTAGGAATCAGCCCCAGCATTTT
j_gene: TRBJ1-1; d_gene: .; abundance: .; v_gene: TRBV29-1; CDR3aa: CSVWDTRNTEAFF; CDR3nt: TGCAGCGTTTGGGACACCCGGAACACTGAAGCTTTCTTT
j_gene: TRBJ2-7; d_gene: .; abundance: few; v_gene: TRBV7-2; CDR3aa: CASSRGSPGYEQYF; CDR3nt: TGTGCCAGCAGCCGAGGGTCTCCGGGATACGAGCAGTACTTC
j_gene: TRBJ2-2; d_gene: TRBD2; abundance: .; v_gene: TRBV28; CDR3aa: CASSFLASGRPHPGELFF; CDR3nt: TGTGCCAGCAGTTTCCTCGCTAGCGGGAGGCCTCACCCCGGGGAGCTGTTTTTT
j_gene: TRBJ1-4; d_gene: .; abundance: .; v_gene: TRBV5-1; CDR3aa: CASSLDTATNEKLFF; CDR3nt: TGCGCCAGCAGCTTGGACACGGCAACTAATGAAAAACTGTTTTTT
j_gene: TRBJ1-2; d_gene: .; abundance: .; v_gene: TRBV5-5; CDR3aa: CASSLATRIYGYTF; CDR3nt: TGTGCCAGCAGCTTGGCCACTCGGATCTATGGCTACACCTTC
j_gene: TRBJ2-3; d_gene: .; abundance: .; v_gene: TRBV3-1; CDR3aa: CASSPSGGGTDTQYF; CDR3nt: TGTGCCAGCAGCCCTAGCGGAGGGGGGACAGATACGCAGTATTTT
j_gene: TRBJ2-3; d_gene: .; abundance: .; v_gene: TRBV14; CDR3aa: CASSHSAAHTQYF; CDR3nt: TGTGCCAGCAGCCACTCGGCGGCCCATACGCAGTATTTT
j_gene: TRBJ2-5; d_gene: .; abundance: .; v_gene: TRBV6-2/TRBV6-3; CDR3aa: CASKEGLLQETQYF; CDR3nt: TGTGCCAGCAAGGAGGGGTTATTACAAGAGACCCAGTACTTC
j_gene: TRBJ2-7; d_gene: .; abundance: .; v_gene: TRBV6-6; CDR3aa: CASTFSGAEQYF; CDR3nt: TGTGCCAGCACTTTCTCGGGGGCTGAGCAGTACTTC
j_gene: TRBJ1-4; d_gene: .; abundance: .; v_gene: TRBV7-2; CDR3aa: CASSLRVPPGKLFF; CDR3nt: TGTGCCAGCAGCCTCAGGGTTCCTCCTGGAAAACTGTTTTTT
j_gene: TRBJ1-5; d_gene: .; abundance: few; v_gene: TRBV7-9; CDR3aa: CASSLNSQPQHF; CDR3nt: TGTGCCAGCAGCCTAAATAGTCAGCCCCAGCATTTT
j_gene: TRBJ2-1; d_gene: TRBD2; abundance: .; v_gene: TRBV20-1; CDR3aa: CSARVGLAGKYNEQFF; CDR3nt: TGCAGTGCTAGAGTTGGACTAGCGGGAAAATACAATGAGCAGTTCTTC
j_gene: TRBJ1-6; d_gene: TRBD1; abundance: .; v_gene: TRBV3-1; CDR3aa: CASSRQGFSPLHF; CDR3nt: TGTGCCAGCAGTCGACAGGGGTTTTCACCCCTCCACTTT
j_gene: TRBJ2-5; d_gene: .; abundance: .; v_gene: TRBV4-1; CDR3aa: CASSQETARTQYF; CDR3nt: TGCGCCAGCAGCCAAGAGACAGCCAGGACCCAGTACTTC
j_gene: TRBJ2-3; d_gene: TRBD1; abundance: few; v_gene: TRBV29-1; CDR3aa: CSVGEGAGTTDTQYF; CDR3nt: TGCAGCGTGGGTGAGGGGGCAGGCACCACAGATACGCAGTATTTT
j_gene: TRBJ2-1; d_gene: .; abundance: few; v_gene: TRBV7-8; CDR3aa: CASSLAESLAPSYNEQFF; CDR3nt: TGTGCCAGCAGCTTAGCGGAGTCCCTAGCGCCCTCCTACAATGAGCAGTTCTTC
j_gene: TRBJ2-3; d_gene: .; abundance: few; v_gene: TRBV6-5; CDR3aa: CASSYRSQRLEGDTQYF; CDR3nt: TGTGCCAGCAGTTACAGGTCTCAGAGACTTGAGGGAGATACGCAGTATTTT
j_gene: TRBJ2-1; d_gene: .; abundance: .; v_gene: TRBV20-1; CDR3aa: CSANSVSNEQFF; CDR3nt: TGCAGTGCAAATTCCGTCAGCAATGAGCAGTTCTTC
j_gene: TRBJ1-2; d_gene: TRBD1; abundance: .; v_gene: TRBV3-1; CDR3aa: CASSTATGSGNGYTF; CDR3nt: TGTGCCAGCAGCACGGCGACAGGGAGTGGCAATGGCTACACCTTC
j_gene: TRBJ2-1; d_gene: TRBD2; abundance: .; v_gene: TRBV7-9; CDR3aa: CASSLGGTFDEQFF; CDR3nt: TGTGCCAGCAGCCTGGGGGGGACGTTCGATGAGCAGTTCTTC
j_gene: TRBJ2-1; d_gene: .; abundance: few; v_gene: TRBV14; CDR3aa: CASSQDPSFNEQFF; CDR3nt: TGTGCCAGCAGCCAAGATCCCAGCTTCAATGAGCAGTTCTTC
j_gene: TRBJ1-4; d_gene: .; abundance: few; v_gene: TRBV7-2; CDR3aa: CASSPDLGANEKLFF; CDR3nt: TGTGCCAGCAGCCCTGACCTGGGGGCGAATGAAAAACTGTTTTTT
j_gene: TRBJ2-2; d_gene: .; abundance: .; v_gene: TRBV9; CDR3aa: CASSVVATTFTGELFF; CDR3nt: TGTGCCAGCAGCGTAGTAGCGACTACCTTCACCGGGGAGCTGTTTTTT
j_gene: TRBJ1-2; d_gene: TRBD1; abundance: .; v_gene: TRBV3-1; CDR3aa: CASSHMIGQGPYGYTF; CDR3nt: TGTGCCAGCAGCCACATGATCGGACAGGGGCCCTATGGCTACACCTTC
j_gene: TRBJ2-1; d_gene: TRBD2; abundance: few; v_gene: TRBV20-1; CDR3aa: CSATFSGRGFSEQFF; CDR3nt: TGCAGTGCTACCTTTAGCGGGAGAGGCTTTAGTGAGCAGTTCTTC
j_gene: TRBJ1-1; d_gene: .; abundance: few; v_gene: TRBV14; CDR3aa: CASSHNGFMNTEAFF; CDR3nt: TGTGCCAGCAGCCACAACGGATTCATGAACACTGAAGCTTTCTTT
j_gene: TRBJ2-1; d_gene: TRBD2; abundance: .; v_gene: TRBV29-1; CDR3aa: CSVAGTSGTSSYNEQFF; CDR3nt: TGCAGCGTTGCGGGGACTAGCGGGACGAGCTCCTACAATGAGCAGTTCTTC
j_gene: TRBJ2-5; d_gene: TRBD2; abundance: few; v_gene: TRBV20-1; CDR3aa: CSATTSGGDLETQYF; CDR3nt: TGCAGTGCGACGACTAGCGGGGGGGACCTGGAGACCCAGTACTTC
j_gene: TRBJ2-7; d_gene: TRBD1; abundance: many; v_gene: TRBV10-3; CDR3aa: CAIKSSDRGHEQYF; CDR3nt: TGTGCCATCAAATCTAGCGACAGGGGCCACGAGCAGTACTTC
j_gene: TRBJ2-1; d_gene: .; abundance: .; v_gene: TRBV20-1; CDR3aa: CRGAQGNEQFF; CDR3nt: TGCAGAGGAGCCCAAGGGAATGAGCAGTTCTTC
j_gene: TRBJ2-7; d_gene: TRBD2; abundance: .; v_gene: TRBV20-1; CDR3aa: CSASSGGSSYEQYF; CDR3nt: TGCAGTGCTAGTTCGGGGGGAAGCTCCTACGAGCAGTACTTC
j_gene: TRBJ2-1; d_gene: .; abundance: many; v_gene: TRBV27; CDR3aa: CATSGDYNEQFF; CDR3nt: TGTGCCACCTCCGGGGACTACAATGAGCAGTTCTTC
j_gene: TRBJ2-1; d_gene: TRBD2; abundance: few; v_gene: TRBV5-1; CDR3aa: CASSPSGRENNEQFF; CDR3nt: TGCGCCAGCAGCCCTAGCGGGAGGGAGAACAATGAGCAGTTCTTC
j_gene: TRBJ2-3; d_gene: .; abundance: .; v_gene: TRBV6-5; CDR3aa: CASSYSIPPSPGTDTQYF; CDR3nt: TGTGCCAGCAGTTACTCGATCCCCCCCTCCCCGGGAACAGATACGCAGTATTTT